Listed below are T cell receptor beta chains from one sample, sequenced in a study of blood T cell repertoires in COVID-19. Only in-frame clones appear in the TCRdb table, and some are missing; sequencing was by immunoSEQ multiplex PCR. The sample has around 140,000 clones, roughly 73% seen once. Input material: peripheral blood. Every receptor here comes from a woman in her forties or fifties with active or convalescent COVID-19. Each CDR3 is given with its conserved first and last residue. D genes are given only for firm matches. Rows may omit the clone size; those that give it use once, few, many or a size class.

NA	13	TRBV5-1	NA	TRBJ1-1	CASSFGQNTEAFF	TGCGCCAGCAGCTTCGGACAGAACACTGAAGCTTTCTTT
TRBD1	15	TRBV9	NA	TRBJ1-1	CASSVADRPNTEAFF	TGTGCCAGCAGCGTAGCGGACAGGCCGAACACTGAAGCTTTCTTT
NA	17	TRBV9	NA	TRBJ1-6	CASSVDPRSSYNSPLHF	TGTGCCAGCAGCGTAGACCCCAGAAGCTCCTATAATTCACCCCTCCACTTT
TRBD1	16	TRBV6-5	NA	TRBJ1-2	CASSYSSGQPNYGYTF	TGTGCCAGCAGTTACTCGTCGGGACAGCCTAACTATGGCTACACCTTC
TRBD2	13	TRBV3-1/TRBV3-2	NA	TRBJ2-7	CASGLAGSYEQYF	TGTGCCAGCGGACTAGCGGGATCCTACGAGCAGTACTTC
NA	19	TRBV29-1	few	TRBJ2-7	CSVATMRVDRISTLYEQYF	TGCAGCGTTGCAACAATGAGGGTCGATAGAATATCGACCCTATACGAGCAGTACTTC
NA	17	TRBV14	NA	TRBJ1-6	CASSQDWGLSYNSPLHF	TGTGCCAGCAGCCAAGATTGGGGGCTCTCCTATAATTCACCCCTCCACTTT
TRBD2	16	TRBV11-2	NA	TRBJ2-5	CASSPLGRGEKETQYF	TGTGCCAGCAGCCCACTGGGGAGGGGAGAAAAAGAGACCCAGTACTTC
TRBD1	14	TRBV3-1/TRBV3-2	NA	TRBJ1-2	CASSQVQGVDGYTF	TGTGCCAGCAGCCAGGTACAGGGGGTTGACGGCTACACCTTC
TRBD2	13	TRBV30	NA	TRBJ2-5	CAWISGGGETQYF	TGTGCCTGGATAAGCGGGGGTGGAGAGACCCAGTACTTC
NA	12	TRBV7-9	NA	TRBJ1-1	CASSSLDREAFF	TGTGCCAGCAGCTCACTAGACAGGGAAGCTTTCTTT
NA	14	TRBV4-2	NA	TRBJ1-5	CASSQEASNQPQHF	TGTGCCAGCAGCCAAGAGGCAAGCAATCAGCCCCAGCATTTT
TRBD1	14	TRBV19	NA	TRBJ1-1	CASSIGGQGAGAFF	TGTGCCAGTAGTATTGGGGGACAGGGGGCCGGCGCTTTCTTT
TRBD2	18	TRBV7-3	NA	TRBJ2-5	CASSLSGRTSGYQETQYF	TGTGCCAGCAGCTTAAGCGGTCGGACTAGCGGGTACCAAGAGACCCAGTACTTC
NA	15	TRBV6-5	once	TRBJ1-2	CASSYALGGNYGYTF	TGTGCCAGCAGTTACGCCCTGGGGGGGAACTATGGCTACACCTTC
NA	15	TRBV6-5	NA	TRBJ2-7	CASSRPGSLSYEQYF	TGTGCCAGCAGCAGACCGGGGTCCCTCTCCTACGAGCAGTACTTC
TRBD1	16	TRBV19	NA	TRBJ2-1	CASSDRTGSSYNEQFF	TGTGCCAGTAGTGATCGGACAGGGAGCTCCTACAATGAGCAGTTCTTC
NA	14	TRBV4-2	NA	TRBJ1-2	CASSQDRQYHGYTF	TGTGCCAGCAGCCAAGATCGTCAGTACCATGGCTACACCTTC
NA	12	TRBV19	NA	TRBJ1-5	CASRAGEQPQHF	TGTGCCAGTAGAGCGGGAGAACAGCCCCAGCATTTT
NA	13	TRBV28	NA	TRBJ2-4	CASREGAGNIQYF	TGTGCCAGCAGGGAGGGCGCGGGAAACATTCAGTACTTC
NA	15	TRBV11-3	NA	TRBJ2-1	CASSPQRGGRNEQFF	TGTGCCAGCAGCCCTCAGAGGGGGGGCCGAAATGAGCAGTTCTTC
NA	11	TRBV20-1	few	TRBJ2-2	CSASAGMGLFF	TGCAGTGCTAGCGCAGGGATGGGGCTGTTTTTT
TRBD1	15	TRBV24-1	NA	TRBJ1-1	CATRVGGQKNTEAFF	TGTGCCACGCGCGTTGGGGGACAGAAGAACACTGAAGCTTTCTTT
NA	13	TRBV7-8	NA	TRBJ1-2	CASRNQAPDGYTF	TGTGCCAGCAGAAATCAAGCCCCTGATGGCTACACCTTC
NA	18	TRBV7-2	NA	TRBJ2-1	CASSMGAWPGGPYNEQFF	TGTGCCAGCAGCATGGGCGCTTGGCCCGGAGGCCCTTACAATGAGCAGTTCTTC
TRBD1	16	TRBV6-2/TRBV6-3	NA	TRBJ1-5	CASSSRQGRANQPQHF	TGTGCCAGCAGTTCCAGACAGGGTCGAGCGAATCAGCCCCAGCATTTT
TRBD2	12	TRBV7-3	NA	TRBJ2-2	CASSLGGESRIF	TGTGCCAGCAGCTTAGGGGGGGAAAGTAGGATTTTT
TRBD1	16	TRBV5-1	NA	TRBJ1-2	CASSLGGQLNVYGYTF	TGCGCCAGCAGCTTGGGGGGACAGCTTAATGTCTATGGCTACACCTTC
NA	13	TRBV2	few	TRBJ1-2	CASSGTSGDSYTF	TGTGCCAGCAGTGGGACCTCCGGGGATAGCTACACCTTC
TRBD2	18	TRBV7-2	NA	TRBJ2-3	CASSPRRGLAGGTDTQYF	TGTGCCAGCAGCCCTCGACGGGGGCTAGCGGGGGGCACAGATACGCAGTATTTT
TRBD1	14	TRBV5-6	NA	TRBJ2-7	CASSPDRGQGEQYF	TGTGCCAGCAGCCCCGACAGGGGGCAAGGCGAGCAGTACTTC
NA	12	TRBV11-3	NA	TRBJ1-1	CASSLGSGEAFF	TGTGCCAGCAGCTTAGGCTCCGGTGAAGCTTTCTTT
TRBD2	16	TRBV5-1	NA	TRBJ2-1	CASSGELAGGRNEQFF	TGCGCCAGCAGCGGTGAACTAGCGGGAGGGCGGAATGAGCAGTTCTTC
NA	14	TRBV14	NA	TRBJ1-3	CASSQDIGGNTIYF	TGTGCCAGCAGCCAAGATATCGGTGGAAACACCATATATTTT
NA	13	TRBV11-2	NA	TRBJ1-1	CASSLRENTEAFF	TGTGCCAGCAGCTTACGAGAAAACACTGAAGCTTTCTTT
NA	15	TRBV7-3	NA	TRBJ2-3	CASSLTSRSTDTQYF	TGTGCCAGCAGCTTAACGTCCCGGAGCACAGATACGCAGTATTTT
TRBD2	15	TRBV5-1	NA	TRBJ2-7	CASSLGLAASYEQYF	TGCGCCAGCAGCCTGGGACTAGCGGCCTCCTACGAGCAGTACTTC
NA	15	TRBV6-4	NA	TRBJ1-1	CASRREAWMNTEAFF	TGTGCCAGCAGGAGGGAGGCCTGGATGAACACTGAAGCTTTCTTT
NA	15	TRBV9	NA	TRBJ2-1	CASSVAGVSPNEQFF	TGTGCCAGCAGCGTAGCGGGAGTATCACCCAATGAGCAGTTCTTC
TRBD2	16	TRBV27	NA	TRBJ2-1	CASSLWASGRANEQFF	TGTGCCAGCAGTTTATGGGCTAGCGGGAGGGCCAATGAGCAGTTCTTC
TRBD1	15	TRBV2	NA	TRBJ1-5	CASSADRALNQPQHF	TGTGCCAGCAGTGCGGACAGGGCCCTAAATCAGCCCCAGCATTTT
NA	15	TRBV7-2	NA	TRBJ2-1	CASSLAGRSNNEQFF	TGTGCCAGCAGCTTAGCGGGCAGAAGTAACAATGAGCAGTTCTTC
NA	15	TRBV6-5	NA	TRBJ2-2	CASSWTVPNTGELFF	TGTGCCAGCAGCTGGACAGTCCCGAACACCGGGGAGCTGTTTTTT
NA	13	TRBV5-4	many	TRBJ1-2	CASSWDTNYGYTF	TGTGCCAGCAGCTGGGACACCAACTATGGCTACACCTTC
NA	11	TRBV7-6	NA	TRBJ2-7	CASSSNTEQYF	TGTGCCAGCAGCTCAAACACCGAGCAGTACTTC
NA	14	TRBV9	NA	TRBJ1-5	CASSVAGGSQPQHF	TGTGCCAGCAGCGTAGCAGGTGGTTCCCAGCCCCAGCATTTT
NA	14	TRBV4-3	few	TRBJ2-2	CASSQDERTGELFF	TGCGCCAGCAGCCAAGATGAGAGGACCGGGGAGCTGTTTTTT
NA	15	TRBV15	NA	TRBJ2-7	CATSRENGGSYEQYF	TGTGCCACCAGCAGAGAGAACGGCGGCTCCTACGAGCAGTACTTC
TRBD1	16	TRBV6-1	NA	TRBJ2-7	CASSDPRTGSSYEQYF	TGTGCCAGCAGTGACCCAAGGACAGGTAGCTCCTACGAGCAGTACTTC